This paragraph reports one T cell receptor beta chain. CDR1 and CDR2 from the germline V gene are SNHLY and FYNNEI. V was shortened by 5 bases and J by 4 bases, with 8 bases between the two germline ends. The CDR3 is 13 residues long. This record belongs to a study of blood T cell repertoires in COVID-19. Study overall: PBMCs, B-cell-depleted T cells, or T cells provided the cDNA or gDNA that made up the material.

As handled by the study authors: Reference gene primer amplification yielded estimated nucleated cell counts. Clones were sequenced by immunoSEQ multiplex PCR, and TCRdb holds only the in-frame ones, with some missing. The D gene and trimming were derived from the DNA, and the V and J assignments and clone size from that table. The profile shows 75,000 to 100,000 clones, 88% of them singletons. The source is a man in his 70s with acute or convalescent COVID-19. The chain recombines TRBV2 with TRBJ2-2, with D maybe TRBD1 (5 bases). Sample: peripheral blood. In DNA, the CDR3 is TGTGCCAGCAGTAGGACATTCACCGGGGAGCTGTTTTTT. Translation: CASSRTFTGELFF.